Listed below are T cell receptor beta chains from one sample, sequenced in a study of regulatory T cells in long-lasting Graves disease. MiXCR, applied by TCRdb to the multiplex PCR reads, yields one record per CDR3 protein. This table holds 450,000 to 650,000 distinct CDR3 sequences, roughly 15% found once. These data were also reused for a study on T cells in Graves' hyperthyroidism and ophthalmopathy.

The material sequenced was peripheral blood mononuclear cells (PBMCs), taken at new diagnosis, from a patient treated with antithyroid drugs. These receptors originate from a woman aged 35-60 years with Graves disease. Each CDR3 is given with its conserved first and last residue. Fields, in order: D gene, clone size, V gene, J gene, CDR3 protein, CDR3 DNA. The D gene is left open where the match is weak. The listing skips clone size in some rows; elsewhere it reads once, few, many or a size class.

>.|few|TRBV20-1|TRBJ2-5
CSARDGSEETQYF
TGCAGTGCTAGAGATGGAAGTGAGGAGACCCAGTACTTC
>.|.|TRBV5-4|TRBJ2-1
CASSPTDNEQFF
TGTGCCAGCAGCCCTACCGACAATGAGCAGTTCTTC
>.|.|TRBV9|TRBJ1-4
CASSVARELATNEKLFF
TGTGCCAGCAGCGTAGCCAGGGAACTTGCAACTAATGAAAAACTGTTTTTT
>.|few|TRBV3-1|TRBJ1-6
CASSHKRRPSYNSPLHF
TGTGCCAGCAGCCATAAACGTAGGCCCTCCTATAATTCACCCCTCCACTTT
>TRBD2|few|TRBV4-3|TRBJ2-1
CASSHPRLAGLGEQFF
TGCGCCAGCAGCCACCCTCGACTAGCGGGGCTGGGTGAGCAGTTCTTC
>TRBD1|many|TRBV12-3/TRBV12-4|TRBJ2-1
CASSWGTGTGHYEQFF
TGTGCCAGCAGTTGGGGGACCGGGACAGGGCATTATGAGCAGTTCTTC
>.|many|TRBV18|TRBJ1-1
CASSPGVYEAFF
TGTGCCAGCTCACCGGGGGTTTATGAAGCTTTCTTT
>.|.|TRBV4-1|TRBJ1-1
CASRDPGKVNTEAFF
TGCGCCAGCAGGGATCCCGGGAAGGTGAACACTGAAGCTTTCTTT
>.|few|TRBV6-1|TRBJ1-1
CASTDRRSTEAFF
TGTGCCAGCACCGACCGACGGAGCACTGAAGCTTTCTTT
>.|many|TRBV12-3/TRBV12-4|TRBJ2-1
CAVPSFPNYNEQFF
TGTGCCGTACCGAGTTTCCCCAACTACAATGAGCAGTTCTTC
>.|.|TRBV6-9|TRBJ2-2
CASSYSEGGELFF
TGTGCCAGCAGTTACTCCGAAGGCGGGGAGCTGTTTTTT
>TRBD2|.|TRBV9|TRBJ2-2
CASSVGGGASTGELFF
TGTGCCAGCAGCGTAGGGGGAGGGGCCAGCACCGGGGAGCTGTTTTTT
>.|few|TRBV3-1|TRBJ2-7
CASSPAGDLTYEQYF
TGTGCCAGCAGCCCCGCAGGGGACTTAACCTACGAGCAGTACTTC
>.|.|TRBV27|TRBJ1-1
CASSLLPMNTEAFF
TGTGCCAGCAGTTTACTCCCAATGAACACTGAAGCTTTCTTT
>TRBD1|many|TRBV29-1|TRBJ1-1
CSALQGTSYMNTEAFF
TGCAGCGCTTTACAGGGGACCTCTTACATGAACACTGAAGCTTTCTTT
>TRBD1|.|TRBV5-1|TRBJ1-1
CASSLVGQGHTEAFF
TGCGCCAGCAGCTTGGTGGGACAGGGGCACACTGAAGCTTTCTTT
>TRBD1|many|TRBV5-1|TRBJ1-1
CASSSRRDREGNTEAFF
TGCGCCAGCAGCTCCCGGCGGGACAGGGAAGGAAACACTGAAGCTTTCTTT
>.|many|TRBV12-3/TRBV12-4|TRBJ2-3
CASSREWGTDTQYF
TGTGCCAGCAGCCGGGAGTGGGGCACAGATACGCAGTATTTT
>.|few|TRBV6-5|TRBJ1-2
CASSLGTWGDYGYTF
TGTGCCAGCAGTTTGGGGACATGGGGCGATTATGGCTACACCTTC
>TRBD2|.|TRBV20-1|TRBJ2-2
CSARLSSSGGAAGELFF
TGCAGTGCTAGACTCTCAAGTAGCGGGGGGGCCGCCGGGGAGCTGTTTTTT
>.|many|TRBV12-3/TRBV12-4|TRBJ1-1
CASSPQEKNTEAFF
TGTGCCAGCAGTCCCCAGGAGAAGAACACTGAAGCTTTCTTT
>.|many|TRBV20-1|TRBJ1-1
CSARVPGVLNTEAFF
TGCAGTGCTAGAGTACCAGGGGTCTTGAACACTGAAGCTTTCTTT
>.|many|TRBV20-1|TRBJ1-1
CSAEGGAGTEAFF
TGCAGTGCAGAGGGGGGGGCGGGCACTGAAGCTTTCTTT
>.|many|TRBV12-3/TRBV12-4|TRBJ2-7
CASSPAAGLLYEQYF
TGTGCCAGCAGTCCAGCGGCAGGGTTGCTCTACGAGCAGTACTTC
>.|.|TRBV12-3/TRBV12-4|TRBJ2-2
CASSRLTRGGELFF
TGTGCCAGCAGCCGCCTTACTAGGGGCGGGGAGCTGTTTTTT
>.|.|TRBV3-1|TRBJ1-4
CASSQGHNEKLFF
TGTGCCAGCAGCCAAGGGCACAATGAAAAACTGTTTTTT
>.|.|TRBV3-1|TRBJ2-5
CASSQVGQETQYF
TGTGCCAGCAGCCAAGTTGGCCAAGAGACCCAGTACTTC
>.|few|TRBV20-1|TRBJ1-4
CSAREGGYGEKLFF
TGCAGTGCTAGAGAGGGGGGTTACGGTGAAAAACTGTTTTTT
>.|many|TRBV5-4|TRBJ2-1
CASLTSLGEFF
TGTGCCAGCCTAACCTCCCTGGGAGAGTTCTTC
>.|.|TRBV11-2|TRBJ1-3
CASSLAPNTGNTIYF
TGTGCCAGCAGCTTAGCTCCGAACACTGGAAACACCATATATTTT
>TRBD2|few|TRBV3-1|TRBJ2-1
CASRPGLAGGAAYNEQFF
TGTGCCAGCAGGCCGGGACTAGCGGGGGGGGCAGCCTACAATGAGCAGTTCTTC
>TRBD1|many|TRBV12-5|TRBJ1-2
CASGFGTGGSYGYTF
TGTGCTAGTGGTTTCGGGACAGGGGGCAGTTATGGCTACACCTTC
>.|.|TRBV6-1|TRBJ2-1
CASRHSGERFSYNEQFF
TGTGCCAGCAGGCACTCAGGAGAGCGGTTCTCCTACAATGAGCAGTTCTTC
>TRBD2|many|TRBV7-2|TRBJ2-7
CASRSGTSSYEQYF
TGTGCCAGCAGATCCGGGACTAGCTCCTACGAGCAGTACTTC
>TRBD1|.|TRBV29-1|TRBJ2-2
CSARDRGLIDTGELFF
TGCAGCGCCCGGGACAGGGGGCTAATTGACACCGGGGAGCTGTTTTTT
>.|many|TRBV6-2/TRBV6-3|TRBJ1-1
CASSAPTVPHTEAFF
TGTGCCAGCAGCGCCCCGACGGTCCCCCACACTGAAGCTTTCTTT
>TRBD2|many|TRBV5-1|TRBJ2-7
CASSPTSSGGPVEQYF
TGCGCCAGCAGCCCAACCTCTAGCGGGGGACCAGTCGAGCAGTACTTC
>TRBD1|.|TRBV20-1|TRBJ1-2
CSATGQGGGYTF
TGCAGTGCTACTGGACAGGGCGGGGGCTACACCTTC
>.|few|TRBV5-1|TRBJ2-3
CASSSGTYTDTQYF
TGCGCCAGCAGCTCCGGGACTTACACAGATACGCAGTATTTT
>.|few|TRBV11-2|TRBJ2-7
CASSSGRTSEIYPYEQYF
TGTGCCAGCAGCTCAGGACGGACCTCCGAAATTTATCCCTACGAGCAGTACTTC
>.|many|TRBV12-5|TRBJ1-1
CASAAPTGAQNTEAFF
TGTGCTAGTGCAGCCCCCACCGGGGCCCAGAACACTGAAGCTTTCTTT
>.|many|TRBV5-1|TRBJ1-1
CASSLRESGAEAFF
TGCGCCAGCAGCTTGAGGGAAAGTGGGGCTGAAGCTTTCTTT
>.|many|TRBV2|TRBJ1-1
CASTPGLGAFF
TGTGCCAGCACCCCTGGACTGGGAGCTTTCTTT
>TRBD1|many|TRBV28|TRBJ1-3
CASSLPTTGVGNTIYF
TGTGCCAGCAGTTTGCCTACAACAGGGGTAGGAAACACCATATATTTT
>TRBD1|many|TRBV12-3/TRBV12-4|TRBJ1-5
CASSSRGQGSGYNQPQHF
TGTGCCAGCAGTTCTCGGGGACAGGGATCGGGTTACAATCAGCCCCAGCATTTT
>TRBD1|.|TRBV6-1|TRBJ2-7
CASSHGRGSGGTGTYEQYF
TGTGCCAGCAGCCACGGACGGGGCTCTGGGGGGACAGGGACTTACGAGCAGTACTTC
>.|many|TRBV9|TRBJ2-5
CASSVEGEETQYF
TGTGCCAGCAGCGTAGAGGGGGAAGAGACCCAGTACTTC
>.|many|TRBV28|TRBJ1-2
CASRPGPRANYGYTF
TGTGCCAGCAGACCGGGACCTCGCGCTAACTATGGCTACACCTTC